The 24 T cell receptor beta chains listed next were all sequenced from one sample in a study of T cell repertoires in cytomegalovirus infection (dated by TCRdb to between 2018 and 2021). For sequencing, an Illumina HiSeq 1500 was employed. Through fastp at Q25 and MiXCR, TCRdb rebuilt clones from the public reads, retaining in-frame beta chains. Every entry covers one CDR3 protein and lists the most common genes and DNA from its rows. The sample data list approximately 500,000 distinct CDR3 sequences, and about 17% of these were observed just once. The ten top clones hold about 24% of the sample. The sequenced sample consisted of CD8+ T cells from PBMCs. The receptors stem from a human donor in good health (CMV status not recorded). Some clones in this sample may be carry-over from other donors' samples.

For this clonotype: This may be a read error, as it is one base from a much larger clone. This chain connects TRBV6-5 to TRBJ2-1, with D unresolved. Germline CDR1 reads MNHEY; CDR2 reads SVGAGI. The CDR3 extends over 14 amino acids. Trimming took 6 bases from V and 4 from J, leaving 13 bases between them. The CDR3 protein is CASSSGPVYNEQFF. The DNA of the CDR3 is TGTGCCAGCAGCAGTGGCCCAGTGTACAATGAGCAGTTCTTC.

This clonotype came up a few times. This chain links TRBV3-1 with TRBJ2-7; no reliable D call. The CDR3 extends over 15 amino acids. Germline V gene lookup returns CDR1 LGHDT and CDR2 YNNKEL (reference sequence). V lost 0 bases and J lost 1, with 10 bases in between. The CDR3 region is CASSQDGTSSYEQYF. In nucleotides, the CDR3 is TGTGCCAGCAGCCAAGATGGCACTTCATCCTACGAGCAGTACTTC.

The chain recombines TRBV19 with TRBJ2-1; TRBD1 or TRBD2 may be the D gene (5 bases each). Germline V gene lookup returns CDR1 LNHDA and CDR2 SQIVND (reference sequence). This CDR3 region has 14 residues. Trimming pared 2 bases from V and 6 bases from J, leaving 11 bases between. The DNA for the CDR3 is TGTGCCAGTAGTATACCGGGGCCGATCAATGAGCAGTTCTTC. It yields the protein CASSIPGPINEQFF.

V usage is TRBV5-6 and J usage is TRBJ2-2; 9 nucleotides align to TRBD1. The CDR3 runs to 14 residues. The junction had 3 bases not matched to a gene; V was cut back by 5 bases and J by 4 bases. Germline V gene sequence: CDR1 SGHDT, CDR2 YYEEEE. The CDR3 DNA sequence: TGTGCCAGCAGGAGGACAGGGGTCACCGGGGAGCTGTTTTTT. It encodes CASRRTGVTGELFF. Complete variable domain (other parts from reference TRBV5-6 and TRBJ2-2): DAGVTQSPTHLIKTRGQQVTLRCSPKSGHDTVSWYQQALGQGPQFIFQYYEEEERQRGNFPDRFSGHQFPNYSSELNVNALLLGDSALYLCASRRTGVTGELFFGEGSRLTVL.

On this clonotype itself: One end of the junction fails to match germline, which may point to a read error. This chain joins TRBV28 and TRBJ2-7; 15 bases are shared with TRBD2. The CDR3 loop spans 15 amino acids. Germline CDR1 and CDR2: MDHEN and SYDVKM. DNA for the CDR3: TGTGCCAGAAGTACTGGGACTAGCGGGGGGTACGAGAAGTACTTC. The encoded protein is CARSTGTSGGYEKYF.

The chain carries TRBV12-5 and TRBJ1-1; perhaps TRBD1 as D (5 bases). Trimming shortened V by 5 bases and J by 1 base, and 8 bases separated the two germline ends. Germline V lookup: CDR1 LGHNT, CDR2 FRNRAP. This CDR3 is built from 13 residues. The CDR3 nucleotides read TGTGCTAGTGGTCTGGGGGAGAACACTGAAGCTTTCTTT. This gives the protein CASGLGENTEAFF.

This clonotype was seen only a few times. The chain joins TRBV20-1 to TRBJ2-1; 7 bases fit TRBD1. Unmatched junction bases numbered 15, after V lost 2 bases and J lost 8 bases. The germline V gene has CDR1 DFQATT and CDR2 SNEGSKA (reference sequence). The CDR3 covers 16 residues. The DNA of the CDR3 is TGCAGTGCTAGAACCCGACAGGGAGTGAGTATCGATGAGCAGTTCTTC. Residues: CSARTRQGVSIDEQFF.

This clonotype has ten or more counts. The J gene is TRBJ2-2, the V gene TRBV6-1; D unresolved. The CDR3 totals 13 residues. Germline V gene data show CDR1 as MNHNS and CDR2 as SASEGT. V was trimmed by 7 bases and J by 5 bases, leaving 11 bases between them. CDR3 region: CASNHSPTGELFF. CDR3 coding DNA: TGTGCCAGCAACCACAGCCCTACCGGGGAGCTGTTTTTT.

This clonotype was seen at least ten times. The chain has TRBV27 and TRBJ2-4; D remains ambiguous. CDR3 length: 16 residues. V lost 8 bases and J 4 bases, leaving 21 bases between the germline ends. The germline gives CDR1 MNHEY, CDR2 SMNVEV (reference sequence). This chain's CDR3 is CASLPSPESPKNIQYF. In nucleotides, the CDR3 is TGTGCCAGCCTTCCCTCCCCGGAGAGCCCAAAAAACATTCAGTACTTC.

This chain links TRBV4-2 with TRBJ2-1; the D is unclear. Trimming took 0 bases from V and 3 from J, leaving 9 bases between them. Germline values: CDR1 LGHNA, CDR2 YNFKEQ. The CDR3 contains 15 residues. CDR3: CASSQDISDYNEQFF. The DNA of the CDR3 is TGTGCCAGCAGCCAAGATATTTCTGACTACAATGAGCAGTTCTTC.

J is TRBJ1-4 and V is TRBV4-1; perhaps TRBD1 as D (5 bases). Germline V gene data show CDR1 as MGHRA and CDR2 as YSYEKL. The CDR3 contains 13 residues. Deletions cut 3 bases from V and 7 bases from J, with 9 bases between. CDR3 in DNA: TGCGCCAGCAGCCAGGGGGTGTCTGAAAAACTGTTTTTT. Its translation: CASSQGVSEKLFF.

This clonotype turned up a few times. This chain joins TRBV6-6 and TRBJ1-1; perhaps TRBD1 as D (6 bases). Germline CDR1 and CDR2: MNHNY and SVGAGI (reference sequence). The CDR3 loop spans 16 amino acids. Trimming removed 9 bases from V and 0 bases from J, with 20 bases in between. The CDR3 loop is CASHGLGTLLNTEAFF. The CDR3 nucleotides are TGTGCCAGTCACGGACTTGGGACACTGCTGAACACTGAAGCTTTCTTT.

This clonotype was seen many times. The rearrangement links TRBV5-4 to TRBJ2-1; 10 bases are a match to TRBD1. Per the germline V gene, CDR1 is SGHNT and CDR2 is YYREEE (reference sequence). J was trimmed by 7 bases and V by 5 bases; bases with no gene match: 9. There are 15 residues in the CDR3. This CDR3 is CASRTGTGVENEQFF. The CDR3 DNA follows: TGTGCCAGCAGGACCGGGACAGGGGTGGAGAATGAGCAGTTCTTC.

This clonotype was seen a handful of times. The chain recombines TRBV13 with TRBJ1-5, with a tentative D call TRBD1 (5 bases). CDR1 is PRHDT and CDR2 is FYEKMQ in the germline V gene (reference sequence). The CDR3 contains 15 residues. With 4 bases removed from V and 2 bases from J, the gap between germline ends came to 12 bases. The CDR3 spells CASSSRARGNQPQHF. CDR3 DNA sequence: TGTGCCAGCAGCTCCCGGGCCAGGGGCAATCAGCCCCAGCATTTT.

As concerns this clonotype: A read error is possible here, since a much larger clone lies one base away. Without the conserved terminal phenylalanine or tryptophan, this CDR3 likely stems from a read error. This sequence joins TRBV10-3 and TRBJ2-5; TRBD2 matches 8 bases. The CDR3 loop spans 17 amino acids. Trimming at V came to 0 bases and at J to 3 bases, leaving 9 bases not matched to a gene. Germline assignment: CDR1 ENHRY and CDR2 SYGVKD. As DNA, the CDR3 is TGTGCCATCAGTGAGTCATCTAGCGGGCGGGCAGAAGAGACCCAGTACTTA. Its protein product is CAISESSSGRAEETQYL.

The chain links TRBV27 to TRBJ1-5; the D gene is possibly TRBD1 (5 bases). The length of the CDR3 is 11 residues. Germline V gene data show CDR1 as MNHEY and CDR2 as SMNVEV (reference sequence). V shed 5 bases and J shed 9 bases, with 8 bases lying between them. CDR3 coding DNA: TGTGCCAGCAGTCACACAGGGCCCCAGCATTTT. It encodes CASSHTGPQHF.

This clonotype is a singleton in its sample. The junction differs from germline at one of its ends, possibly a read error. The V and J genes are TRBV7-1 and TRBJ1-1; no clear D gene. TRBV7-1 is an ORF, with its function uncertain. The CDR3 runs 11 residues. DNA of the CDR3: TGTGCCAGCAGCCCCTCAGGAGAAGATTTCTTT. This encodes CASSPSGEDFF.

The rearrangement joins TRBV29-1 to TRBJ2-7; TRBD2 matches at 11 bases. Germline lookup yields CDR1 SQVTM and CDR2 ANQGSEA. The J segment lost 3 bases and the V segment lost 3 bases, leaving 4 bases of the junction unmatched. CDR3 length: 14 residues. The CDR3 is CSVEIGTSGYEQYF. The CDR3 DNA reads as TGCAGCGTTGAGATAGGGACTAGCGGCTACGAGCAGTACTTC.

V gene TRBV5-1 combines with J gene TRBJ1-1; D is undetermined. Germline loops: CDR1 SGHRS, CDR2 YFSETQ. The CDR3 sequence is 16 residues long. Trimming pared 0 bases from V and 3 bases from J, leaving 15 bases between. The DNA for the CDR3 is TGCGCCAGCAGCTTGGCCGATGGCGGGGTGGACACTGAAGCTTTCTTT. Protein product: CASSLADGGVDTEAFF.

This rearrangement joins TRBV20-1 to TRBJ2-7; 7 bases agree with TRBD2. CDR1 DFQATT and CDR2 SNEGSKA come from the germline V gene (reference sequence). This CDR3 region has 15 residues. V dropped 4 bases and J dropped 1; count of bases not matched to a gene: 10. The CDR3 sequence is CSANGLAVSSYEQYF. The CDR3 DNA reads TGCAGTGCTAATGGGCTAGCGGTTTCTTCCTACGAGCAGTACTTC.

This clonotype was seen a handful of times. CDR3 nucleotides: TGTGCCAGCAGTGGGGCGGGAGCGTCTTCGGGCGAGCAGTACTTC. It translates to CASSGAGASSGEQYF. The chain employs TRBV25-1 and TRBJ2-7; 7 nucleotides align to TRBD2. The CDR3 covers 15 residues. The V segment lost 4 bases and the J segment 6 bases; nucleotides outside the gene matches: 12. The germline CDR1 and CDR2 sequences are MGHDK and SYGVNS.

A few counts support this clonotype. The chain employs TRBV6-5 and TRBJ2-7, with D possibly being TRBD1 (5 bases). There are 16 residues in the CDR3. CDR1 and CDR2 (germline): MNHEY, SVGAGI. Trimming stripped 2 bases from V and 6 bases from J, with 20 bases between. CDR3 loop: CASSYTSGLSRREQYF. The CDR3, as DNA: TGTGCCAGCAGTTACACGTCAGGGCTCTCCCGTCGCGAGCAGTACTTC.

This chain joins TRBV9 and TRBJ2-3, with a weak D call TRBD2 (6 bases). The V gene's germline CDR1 is SGDLS and CDR2 YYNGEE. This CDR3 region has 15 residues. V was shortened by 4 bases and J by 4 bases, with 16 bases between the two germline ends. For the CDR3, the DNA is TGTGCCAGCAGCTCCGGAGGGAGACCGCCAGATACGCAGTATTTT. Translated, it gives CASSSGGRPPDTQYF.

V is TRBV15 and J is TRBJ1-2, with D tentatively TRBD1 (5 bases). The V end was cut by 1 base, the J end by 4 bases, with 13 bases between. Germline CDR1 is LNHNV and CDR2 is YYDKDF (reference sequence). This CDR3 has 15 amino acids. CDR3 DNA sequence: TGTGCCACCAGCAGAGGTAAAGGGGACGTCTATGGCTACACCTTC. Protein: CATSRGKGDVYGYTF.